This T cell receptor (beta chain) was observed in a study of Ad26.COV2.S vaccination and SARS-CoV-2 variants. Here immunoSEQ multiplex PCR was the method, and the copy in TCRdb shows in-frame clones only, minus some. The sample records roughly 500,000 clones, around 88% being singletons. Treatment in this sample: around 19 received Ad26.COV2.S at low or high dose, single or two shots; 5 received placebo; per-sample allocation not given. Sample collection was performed on day 63 after the first vaccine or placebo injection. This person who donated was an adult of 18-55 years in Boston. V lost 6 bases to trimming and J lost 3 bases, with 6 bases between them. Per the germline V gene, CDR1 is DFQATT and CDR2 is SNEGSKA (reference sequence). The CDR3 loop spans 11 amino acids. The sample holds one count of this clone.

The clonotype comes from a person between 18 and 65 years old who received the Ad26.COV2.S COVID-19 vaccine or a placebo. The rearrangement links TRBV20-1 to TRBJ2-1; D is ambiguous. Sample: peripheral blood, taken in a trial of Ad26.COV2.S vaccine versus placebo. In DNA, the CDR3 is TGCAGTGCCGATTTCTACAATGAGCAGTTCTTC. Translation: CSADFYNEQFF.